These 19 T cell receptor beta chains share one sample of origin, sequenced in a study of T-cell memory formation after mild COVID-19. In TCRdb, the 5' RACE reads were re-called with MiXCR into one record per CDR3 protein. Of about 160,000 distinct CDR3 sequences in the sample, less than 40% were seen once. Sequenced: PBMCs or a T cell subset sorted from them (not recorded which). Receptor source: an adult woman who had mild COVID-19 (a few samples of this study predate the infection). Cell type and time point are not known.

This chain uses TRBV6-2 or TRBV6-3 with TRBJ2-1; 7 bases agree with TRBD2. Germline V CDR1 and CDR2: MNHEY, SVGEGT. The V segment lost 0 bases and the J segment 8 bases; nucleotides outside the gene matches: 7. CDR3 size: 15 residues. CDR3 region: CASSYSGLGTYEQFF. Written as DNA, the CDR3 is TGTGCCAGCAGTTACTCTGGACTAGGTACATATGAGCAGTTCTTC.

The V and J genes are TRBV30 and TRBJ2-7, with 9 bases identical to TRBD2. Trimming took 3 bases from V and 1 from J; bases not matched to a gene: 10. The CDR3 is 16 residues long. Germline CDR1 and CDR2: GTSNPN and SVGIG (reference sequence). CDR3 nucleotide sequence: TGTGCCTGGAGCGCCCTGGGGACTAGCAGATCCTACGAGCAGTACTTC. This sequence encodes CAWSALGTSRSYEQYF.

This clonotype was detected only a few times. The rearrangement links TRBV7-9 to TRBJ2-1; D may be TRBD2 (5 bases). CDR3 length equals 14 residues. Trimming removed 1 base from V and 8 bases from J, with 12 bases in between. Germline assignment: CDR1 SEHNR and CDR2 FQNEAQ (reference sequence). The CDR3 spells CASSLVASLDEQFF. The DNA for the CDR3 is TGTGCCAGCAGCTTAGTGGCTAGCCTCGATGAGCAGTTCTTC.

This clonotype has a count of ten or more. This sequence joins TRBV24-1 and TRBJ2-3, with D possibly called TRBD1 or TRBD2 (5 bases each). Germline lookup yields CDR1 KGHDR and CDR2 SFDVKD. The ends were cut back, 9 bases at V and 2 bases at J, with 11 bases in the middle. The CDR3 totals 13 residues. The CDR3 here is CATGDDFTDTQYF. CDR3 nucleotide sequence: TGTGCCACCGGGGACGACTTCACAGATACGCAGTATTTT.

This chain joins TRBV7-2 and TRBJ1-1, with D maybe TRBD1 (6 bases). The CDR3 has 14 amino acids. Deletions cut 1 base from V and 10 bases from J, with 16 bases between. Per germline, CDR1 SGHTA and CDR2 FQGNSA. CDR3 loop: CASSLVVGGRGAFF. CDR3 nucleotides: TGTGCCAGCAGCTTAGTGGTTGGGGGCCGCGGAGCTTTCTTT.

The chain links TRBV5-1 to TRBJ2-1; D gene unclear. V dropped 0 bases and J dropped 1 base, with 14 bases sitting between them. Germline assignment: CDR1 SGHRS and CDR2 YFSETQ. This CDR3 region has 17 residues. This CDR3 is CASSLELGSPSYNEQFF. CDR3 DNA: TGCGCCAGCAGCTTGGAATTGGGGTCTCCTTCCTACAATGAGCAGTTCTTC. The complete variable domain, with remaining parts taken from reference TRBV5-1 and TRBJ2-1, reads KAGVTQTPRYLIKTRGQQVTLSCSPISGHRSVSWYQQTPGQGLQFLFEYFSETQRNKGNFPGRFSGRQFSNSRSEMNVSTLELGDSALYLCASSLELGSPSYNEQFFGPGTRLTVL.

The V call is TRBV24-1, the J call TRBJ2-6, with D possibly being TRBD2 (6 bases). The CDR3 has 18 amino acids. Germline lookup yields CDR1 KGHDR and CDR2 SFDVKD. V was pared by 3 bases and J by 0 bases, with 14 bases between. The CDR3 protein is CATSDESGGSSGANVLTF. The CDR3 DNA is TGTGCCACCAGTGATGAATCAGGAGGGAGCTCTGGGGCCAACGTCCTGACTTTC.

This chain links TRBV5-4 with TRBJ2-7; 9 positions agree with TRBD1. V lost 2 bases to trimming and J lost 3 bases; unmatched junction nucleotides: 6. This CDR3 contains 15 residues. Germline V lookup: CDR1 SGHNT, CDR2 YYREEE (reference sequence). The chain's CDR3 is CASSLGQGSYYEQYF. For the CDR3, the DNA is TGTGCCAGCAGCTTAGGACAGGGGTCCTACTACGAGCAGTACTTC.

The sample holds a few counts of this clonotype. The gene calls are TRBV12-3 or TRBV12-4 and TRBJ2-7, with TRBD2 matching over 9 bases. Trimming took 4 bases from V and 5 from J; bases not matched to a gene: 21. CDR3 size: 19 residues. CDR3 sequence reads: CASSSGPWYRAGGLHEQYF. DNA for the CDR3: TGTGCCAGCAGTTCTGGGCCCTGGTATCGGGCGGGGGGGCTTCACGAGCAGTACTTC.

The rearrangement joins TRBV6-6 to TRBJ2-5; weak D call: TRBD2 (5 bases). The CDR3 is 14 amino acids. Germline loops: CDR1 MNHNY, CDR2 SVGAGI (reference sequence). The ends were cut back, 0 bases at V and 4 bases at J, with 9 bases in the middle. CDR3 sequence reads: CASSYSPGRETQYF. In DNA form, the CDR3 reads TGTGCCAGCAGTTACTCGCCGGGGAGAGAGACCCAGTACTTC.

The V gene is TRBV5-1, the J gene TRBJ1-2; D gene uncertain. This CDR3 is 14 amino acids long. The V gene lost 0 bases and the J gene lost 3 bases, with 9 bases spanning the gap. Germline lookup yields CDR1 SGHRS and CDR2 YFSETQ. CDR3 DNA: TGCGCCAGCAGCTTGGCCATAACAGACTATGGCTACACCTTC. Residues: CASSLAITDYGYTF.

CDR3 sequence (DNA): TGCGCCAGCAGCCACAGGCAGAACTACGAGCAGTACTTC. As protein: CASSHRQNYEQYF. The V and J genes are TRBV4-1 and TRBJ2-7, with D hard to call. The germline gives CDR1 MGHRA, CDR2 YSYEKL. The V end lost 3 bases, the J end lost 3 bases, and 9 bases lay between the germline ends. The CDR3 has 13 amino acids.

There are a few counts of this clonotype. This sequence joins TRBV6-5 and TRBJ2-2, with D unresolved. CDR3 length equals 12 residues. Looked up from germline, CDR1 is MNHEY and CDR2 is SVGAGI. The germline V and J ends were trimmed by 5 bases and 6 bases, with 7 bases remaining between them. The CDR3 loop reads CASSRVPGELFF. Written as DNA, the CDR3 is TGTGCCAGCAGTCGTGTCCCCGGGGAGCTGTTTTTT.

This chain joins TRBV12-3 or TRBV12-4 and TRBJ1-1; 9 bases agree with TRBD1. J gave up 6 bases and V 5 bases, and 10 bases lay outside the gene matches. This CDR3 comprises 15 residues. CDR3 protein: CASSTAGTGRSEAFF. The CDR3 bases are TGTGCCAGCAGTACAGCCGGGACAGGGCGATCTGAAGCTTTCTTT.

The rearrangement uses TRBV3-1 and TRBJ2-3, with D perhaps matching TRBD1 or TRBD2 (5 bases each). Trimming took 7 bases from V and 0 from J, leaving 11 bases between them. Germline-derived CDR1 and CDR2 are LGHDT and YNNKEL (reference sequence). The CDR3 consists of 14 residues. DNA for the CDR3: TGTGCCAGCAACTCACGGGGCAGCACAGATACGCAGTATTTT. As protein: CASNSRGSTDTQYF.

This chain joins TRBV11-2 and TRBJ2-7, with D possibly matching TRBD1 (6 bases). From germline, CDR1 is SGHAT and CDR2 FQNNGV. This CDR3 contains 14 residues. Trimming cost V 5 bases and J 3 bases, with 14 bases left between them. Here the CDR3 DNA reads TGTGCCAGCAGCGTAGGACAGACCGACTACGAGCAGTACTTC. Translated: CASSVGQTDYEQYF.

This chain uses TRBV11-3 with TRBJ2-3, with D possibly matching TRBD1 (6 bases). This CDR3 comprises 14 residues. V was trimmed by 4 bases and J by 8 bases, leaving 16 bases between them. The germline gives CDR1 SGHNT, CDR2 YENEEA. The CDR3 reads CASSSDTIGGTQYF. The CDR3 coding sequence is TGTGCCAGCAGCTCGGACACTATAGGGGGTACGCAGTATTTT.

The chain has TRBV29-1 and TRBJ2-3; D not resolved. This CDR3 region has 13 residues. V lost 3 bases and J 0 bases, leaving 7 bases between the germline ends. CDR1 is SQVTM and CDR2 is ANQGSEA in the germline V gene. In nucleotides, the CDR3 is TGCAGCGTTGAGGAACAGAGCACAGATACGCAGTATTTT. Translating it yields CSVEEQSTDTQYF.

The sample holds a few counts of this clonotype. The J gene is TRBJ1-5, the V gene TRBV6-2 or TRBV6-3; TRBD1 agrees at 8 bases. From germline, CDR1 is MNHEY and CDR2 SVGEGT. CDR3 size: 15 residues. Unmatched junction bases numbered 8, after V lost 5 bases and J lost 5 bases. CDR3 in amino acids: CASSLDRGRDQPQHF. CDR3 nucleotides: TGTGCCAGCAGTCTCGACAGGGGCAGGGATCAGCCCCAGCATTTT.